The rows below give T cell receptor beta chains drawn from one sample of a study of cytomegalovirus exposure and HLA in healthy donors. Here immunoSEQ multiplex PCR was the method, and the copy in TCRdb shows in-frame clones only, minus some. The sample holds some 140,000 clones; 80% to 90% are singletons and the top ten take under 25%. Source material: PBMCs. These receptor sequences come from a young man in good health and CMV-seropositive. The CDR3 runs from the conserved cysteine through the conserved F or W. D genes are given only for firm matches. Only some rows state a clone size, as once, few, many or a class for expanded clones.

>NA|TRBD2|TRBJ2-7|TRBV4-3
CASSPYKGLAGELYEQYF
TGCGCCAGCAGCCCCTATAAGGGACTAGCGGGAGAACTATACGAGCAGTACTTC
>NA|NA|TRBJ2-1|TRBV7-3
CASSLEGNEQFF
TGTGCCAGCAGCTTAGAGGGCAATGAGCAGTTCTTC
>NA|TRBD1|TRBJ2-1|TRBV11-3
CASSLGQGNEQFF
TGTGCCAGCAGCTTGGGACAGGGCAATGAGCAGTTCTTC
>NA|TRBD1|TRBJ1-3|TRBV7-2
CASSGTGLSGNTIYF
TGTGCCAGCAGCGGGACAGGGCTCTCTGGAAACACCATATATTTT
>NA|TRBD1|TRBJ1-2|TRBV6-5
CASSYRTGTLEGYTF
TGTGCCAGCAGTTATAGGACAGGGACCCTAGAGGGCTACACCTTC
>NA|TRBD1|TRBJ1-5|TRBV7-9
CASSLGSGGQGGQPQHF
TGTGCCAGCAGCTTAGGATCGGGAGGACAGGGTGGCCAGCCCCAGCATTTT
>NA|NA|TRBJ1-1|TRBV9
CASSVESVTEAFF
TGTGCCAGCAGCGTAGAATCCGTTACTGAAGCTTTCTTT
>NA|NA|TRBJ2-3|TRBV12-5
CASGQNYINTDTQYF
TGTGCTAGTGGCCAGAACTACATAAACACAGATACGCAGTATTTT
>NA|NA|TRBJ1-1|TRBV6-5
CASSYGGGSGPEAFF
TGTGCCAGCAGTTATGGTGGAGGGAGTGGGCCTGAAGCTTTCTTT
>NA|TRBD2|TRBJ2-2|TRBV28
CASSPGRERSGELFF
TGTGCCAGCAGCCCTGGGCGGGAGAGGAGCGGGGAGCTGTTTTTT
>NA|NA|TRBJ2-2|TRBV4-3
CASSPSLQGAGTRRFF
TGCGCCAGCAGCCCGAGCCTACAGGGGGCCGGGACTAGACGTTTTTTT
>once|NA|TRBJ2-1|TRBV5-8
CASSLAKNSRDEQFF
TGTGCCAGCAGCTTGGCCAAAAACTCCAGGGATGAGCAGTTCTTC
>NA|NA|TRBJ1-1|TRBV18
CASSPSRGVTEAFF
TGTGCCAGCTCCCCCTCCCGCGGGGTCACTGAAGCTTTCTTT
>once|TRBD2|TRBJ2-1|TRBV4-1
CASSQDVPGGGANEQFF
TGCGCCAGCAGCCAAGATGTTCCCGGCGGGGGGGCTAATGAGCAGTTCTTC
>NA|TRBD1|TRBJ2-7|TRBV7-2
CASSPSRQGGYEQYF
TGTGCCAGCAGCCCATCTCGACAGGGCGGGTACGAGCAGTACTTC
>once|TRBD1|TRBJ1-6|TRBV9
CASSASRGDSPLHF
TGTGCCAGCAGCGCATCCAGGGGGGACTCACCCCTCCACTTT
>NA|TRBD1|TRBJ2-3|TRBV7-6
CASSFRTGGEWNF
TGTGCCAGCAGCTTCCGAACAGGGGGCGAGTGGAATTTT
>NA|NA|TRBJ2-5|TRBV10-2
CASSASQVYQETQYF
TGCGCCAGCAGCGCTTCACAGGTGTACCAAGAGACCCAGTACTTC
>NA|NA|TRBJ2-7|TRBV6-5
CASSYSARGKNEQYF
TGTGCCAGCAGTTACTCCGCTCGGGGAAAGAACGAGCAGTACTTC
>NA|TRBD1|TRBJ1-1|TRBV10-1
CASPFPGQGLRGENTEAFF
TGCGCCAGCCCTTTTCCGGGACAGGGGCTTCGAGGAGAGAACACTGAAGCTTTCTTT
>NA|NA|TRBJ2-5|TRBV5-1
CASSLGLAAETQYF
TGCGCCAGCAGCCTGGGGCTAGCTGCCGAGACCCAGTACTTC
>once|TRBD2|TRBJ2-1|TRBV4-2
CASSLASGGGVDEQFF
TGTGCCAGCAGCCTAGCCTCGGGAGGGGGTGTGGATGAGCAGTTCTTC
>NA|TRBD1|TRBJ2-1|TRBV9
CASSDERDRGLPNYNEQFF
TGTGCCAGCAGCGACGAACGGGACAGGGGGCTCCCTAACTACAATGAGCAGTTCTTC
>few|NA|TRBJ2-2|TRBV11-2
CASSAVNTGELFF
TGTGCCAGCAGCGCGGTGAACACCGGGGAGCTGTTTTTT
>NA|NA|TRBJ1-1|TRBV27
CASSPSLRGKRGTEAFF
TGTGCCAGCAGTCCATCGCTTAGGGGTAAAAGAGGCACTGAAGCTTTCTTT
>once|TRBD1|TRBJ1-2|TRBV9
CASSPSSGTGGISYGYTF
TGTGCCAGCAGCCCTTCCTCCGGGACAGGGGGGATTTCTTATGGCTACACCTTC
>NA|TRBD2|TRBJ2-3|TRBV6-6
CASRSTSGGEVDTQYF
TGTGCCAGCAGATCTACTAGCGGGGGGGAGGTGGATACGCAGTATTTT
>NA|NA|TRBJ1-3|TRBV18
CASSRGTPDSGNTIYF
TGTGCCAGCTCACGTGGGACACCGGACTCTGGAAACACCATATATTTT
>NA|TRBD2|TRBJ2-3|TRBV6-4
CASSDEAGGPDTQYF
TGTGCCAGCAGTGACGAAGCGGGGGGGCCGGATACGCAGTATTTT
>NA|NA|TRBJ2-1|TRBV7-3
CASSLNYPNEQFF
TGTGCCAGCAGCTTAAACTACCCCAATGAGCAGTTCTTC
>NA|TRBD1|TRBJ2-7|TRBV19
CASKGASERYEQYF
TGTGCCAGTAAGGGGGCCTCCGAGCGTTACGAGCAGTACTTC
>NA|NA|TRBJ2-1|TRBV4-3
CASSAATPYNEQFF
TGCGCCAGCAGTGCGGCGACCCCCTACAATGAGCAGTTCTTC
>once|NA|TRBJ1-3|TRBV5-5
CASSLDRSSGNTIYF
TGTGCCAGCAGCTTAGACAGGAGCTCTGGAAACACCATATATTTT
>NA|TRBD2|TRBJ2-7|TRBV6-5
CAARASGRSEQYF
TGTGCCGCAAGGGCTAGCGGGAGGAGTGAGCAGTACTTC
>many|NA|TRBJ2-2|TRBV19
CASRAQAVTGELFF
TGTGCCAGTAGGGCCCAGGCAGTCACCGGGGAGCTGTTTTTT
>NA|NA|TRBJ2-7|TRBV7-9
CASSFGGREQYF
TGTGCCAGCAGCTTCGGGGGGCGGGAGCAGTACTTC
>NA|NA|TRBJ2-7|TRBV5-8
CASSWGSGDGFHEQYF
TGTGCCAGCAGCTGGGGTTCGGGGGACGGGTTCCACGAGCAGTACTTC